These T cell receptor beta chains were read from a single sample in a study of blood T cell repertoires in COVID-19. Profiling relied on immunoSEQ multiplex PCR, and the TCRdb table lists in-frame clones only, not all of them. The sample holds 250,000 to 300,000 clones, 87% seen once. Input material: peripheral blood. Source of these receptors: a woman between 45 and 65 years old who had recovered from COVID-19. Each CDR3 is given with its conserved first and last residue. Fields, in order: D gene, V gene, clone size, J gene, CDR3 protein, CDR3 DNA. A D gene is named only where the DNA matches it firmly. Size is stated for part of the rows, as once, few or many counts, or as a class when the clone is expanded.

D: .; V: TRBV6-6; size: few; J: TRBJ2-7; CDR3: CATLLERGNLPYEQYF; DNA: TGTGCCACCCTACTCGAGCGCGGCAATCTCCCCTACGAGCAGTACTTC
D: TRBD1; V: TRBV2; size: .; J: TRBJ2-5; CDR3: CASTSPGQGVETQYF; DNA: TGTGCCAGCACCTCCCCGGGACAGGGGGTAGAGACCCAGTACTTC
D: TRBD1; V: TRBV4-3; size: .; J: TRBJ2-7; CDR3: CASSQVSGQGANEQYF; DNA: TGCGCCAGCAGCCAAGTTTCGGGACAGGGGGCCAACGAGCAGTACTTC
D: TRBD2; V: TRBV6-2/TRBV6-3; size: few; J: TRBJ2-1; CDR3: CASSRGRQSGFF; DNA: TGTGCCAGCAGTCGCGGGAGGCAGTCGGGGTTCTTC
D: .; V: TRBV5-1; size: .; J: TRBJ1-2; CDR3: CASSLAGRVDGYTF; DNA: TGCGCCAGCAGCTTGGCCGGGAGGGTGGATGGCTACACCTTC
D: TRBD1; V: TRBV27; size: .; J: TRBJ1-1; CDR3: CASRRTGSMNTEAFF; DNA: TGTGCCAGCCGGAGGACAGGGTCCATGAACACTGAAGCTTTCTTT
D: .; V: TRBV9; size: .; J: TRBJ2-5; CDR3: CASSHGGSQYF; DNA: TGTGCCAGCAGTCACGGCGGGTCCCAGTACTTC
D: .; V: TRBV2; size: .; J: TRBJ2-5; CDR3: CASSKTETQYF; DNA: TGTGCCAGCAGTAAAACTGAGACCCAGTACTTC
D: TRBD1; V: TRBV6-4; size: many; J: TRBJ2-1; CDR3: CASSEGAGGYNEQFF; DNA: TGTGCCAGCAGTGAAGGGGCAGGGGGCTACAATGAGCAGTTCTTC
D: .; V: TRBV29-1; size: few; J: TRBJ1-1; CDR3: CSVAFGTNTEAFF; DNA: TGCAGCGTGGCTTTTGGGACTAACACTGAAGCTTTCTTT
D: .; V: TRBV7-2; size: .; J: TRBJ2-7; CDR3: CASSSRGEQYF; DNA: TGTGCCAGCAGCTCACGGGGCGAGCAGTACTTC
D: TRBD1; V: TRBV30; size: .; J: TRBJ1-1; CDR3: CAWQVGQVNTEAFF; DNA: TGTGCCTGGCAAGTCGGACAGGTGAACACTGAAGCTTTCTTT
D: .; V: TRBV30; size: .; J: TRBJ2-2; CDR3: CAWSPVRELFF; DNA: TGTGCCTGGAGCCCAGTCAGGGAGCTGTTTTTT
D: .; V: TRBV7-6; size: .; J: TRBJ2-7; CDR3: CASSLARTNYEQYF; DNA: TGTGCCAGCAGCTTAGCGAGGACTAACTACGAGCAGTACTTC
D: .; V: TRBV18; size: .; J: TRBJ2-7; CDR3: CASSPTGSYEQYF; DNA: TGTGCCAGCTCACCAACAGGGTCCTACGAGCAGTACTTC
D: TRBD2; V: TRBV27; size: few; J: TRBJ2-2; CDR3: CASSLSLAGVGELFF; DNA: TGTGCCAGCAGTTTATCATTAGCGGGAGTCGGGGAGCTGTTTTTT
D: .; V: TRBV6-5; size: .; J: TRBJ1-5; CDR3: CASSSGGGQPQHF; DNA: TGTGCCAGCAGTTCCGGCGGTGGACAGCCCCAGCATTTT
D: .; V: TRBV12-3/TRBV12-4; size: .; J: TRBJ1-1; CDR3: CASSNPDSPEAFF; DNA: TGTGCCAGCAGCAACCCGGACAGCCCAGAAGCTTTCTTT
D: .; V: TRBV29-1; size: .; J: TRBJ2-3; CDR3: CSVVGLATDTQYF; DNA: TGCAGCGTCGTGGGACTTGCCACAGATACGCAGTATTTT
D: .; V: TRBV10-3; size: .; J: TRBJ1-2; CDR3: CAISSQGSNYGYTF; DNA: TGTGCCATCAGCTCACAGGGATCGAACTATGGCTACACCTTC
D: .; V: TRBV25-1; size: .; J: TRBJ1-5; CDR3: CASSALRGQPQHF; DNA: TGTGCCAGCAGTGCCCTCCGGGGGCAGCCCCAGCATTTT
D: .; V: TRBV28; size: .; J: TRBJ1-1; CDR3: CASSQVINTEAFF; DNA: TGTGCCAGCAGTCAGGTGATCAACACTGAAGCTTTCTTT
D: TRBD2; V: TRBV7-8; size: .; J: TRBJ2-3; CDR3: CASSLLAGGPNTQYF; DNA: TGTGCCAGCAGCCTACTAGCGGGAGGGCCAAATACGCAGTATTTT
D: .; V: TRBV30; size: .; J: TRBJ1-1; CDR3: CAWSVRSSEAFF; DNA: TGTGCCTGGAGTGTCAGATCCTCTGAAGCTTTCTTT
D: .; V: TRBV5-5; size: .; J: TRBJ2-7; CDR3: CASSLAIGVSSYEQYF; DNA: TGTGCCAGCAGCTTGGCAATAGGGGTCAGCTCCTACGAGCAGTACTTC